The 20 T cell receptor beta chains below come from one sample, sequenced in a study of T-cell reconstitution after alpha-beta-depleted transplantation in children. Unique molecular identifiers featured in how the TCRbeta library was prepared. TCRdb itself ran the PCR reads through MiXCR, one entry per CDR3 protein. The sample has around 960,000 distinct CDR3 sequences; around 30% are singletons. The sample consisted of PBMCs, mostly from graft donor cells, taken 360 days after TCRalphabeta/CD19-depleted stem cell transplant. Receptors originate from a boy under two years old who had a stem cell transplant for SCID, so the T cells may come from the graft donor.

The V call is TRBV12-3 or TRBV12-4, the J call TRBJ1-3; a weak D match, TRBD1 (6 bases). The CDR3 totals 16 residues. V shed 4 bases and J shed 0 bases, with 13 bases lying between them. The CDR3 is CASSSDTGHSGNTIYF. CDR3 DNA sequence: TGTGCCAGCAGTTCGGATACAGGGCACTCTGGAAACACCATATATTTT.

The V and J genes are TRBV29-1 and TRBJ2-3; no clear D. Germline CDR1 SQVTM, CDR2 ANQGSEA. The CDR3 consists of 15 residues. Trimming removed 3 bases at V and 2 bases at J, with 15 bases between. The CDR3 is CSVEGTKQHTDTQYF. The CDR3 DNA sequence: TGCAGCGTTGAGGGTACAAAACAACACACAGATACGCAGTATTTT.

This clonotype was seen repeatedly, ten times or more. The gene calls are TRBV12-3 or TRBV12-4 and TRBJ2-1; D not certain. With 6 bases removed from V and 8 bases from J, the gap between germline ends came to 11 bases. The CDR3 runs 12 residues. The DNA of the CDR3 is TGTGCCAGCAGCTCGGATCTGGATGAGCAGTTCTTC. Its protein product is CASSSDLDEQFF.

CDR3 sequence reads: CATSEGSRQGGPNNEQFF. CDR3 DNA: TGTGCCACCAGTGAGGGGAGCCGACAGGGAGGCCCGAACAATGAGCAGTTCTTC. The chain couples TRBV24-1 to TRBJ2-1; D is possibly TRBD1 (7 bases). V lost 4 bases and J 5 bases, leaving 23 bases between the germline ends. Germline loops: CDR1 KGHDR, CDR2 SFDVKD. There are 18 residues in the CDR3.

CDR3 in DNA: TGCAGCGTGAGCGGGGGAATCAATCAGCCCCAGCATTTT. Translated: CSVSGGINQPQHF. The J gene is TRBJ1-5, the V gene TRBV29-1; maybe TRBD1 (5 bases). Trimming left V 6 bases short and J 3 bases short, with 12 bases between. Germline assignment: CDR1 SQVTM and CDR2 ANQGSEA. The CDR3 runs 13 residues.

This clonotype was seen more than once but under ten times. The genes are TRBV12-3 or TRBV12-4 and TRBJ2-2; D possibly matches TRBD1 or TRBD2 (5 bases each). The V and J ends lost 2 bases and 6 bases respectively, with 13 bases between them. CDR3 length: 15 residues. CDR3 nucleotides: TGTGCCAGCAGTTTAAGGGGTATGGGGGCCGGGGAGCTGTTTTTT. Amino acid sequence: CASSLRGMGAGELFF.

The chain employs TRBV7-2 and TRBJ2-5, with D tentatively TRBD1 (5 bases). Trimming took off 1 base at V and 4 bases at J, with 16 bases between the two ends. Germline V gene data show CDR1 as SGHTA and CDR2 as FQGNSA. The CDR3 totals 16 residues. This CDR3 is CASSLGAGWVRETQYF. In DNA, the CDR3 is TGTGCCAGCAGCTTAGGGGCAGGGTGGGTCCGAGAGACCCAGTACTTC.

This chain connects TRBV11-2 to TRBJ2-4; D is perhaps TRBD1 (6 bases). Germline CDR1 is SGHAT and CDR2 is FQNNGV. Trimming shortened V by 5 bases and J by 0 bases, and 14 bases separated the two germline ends. This CDR3 comprises 16 residues. The CDR3 DNA sequence: TGTGCCAGCAGCCCGAGTGCAGGGGTAGCCAAAAACATTCAGTACTTC. Translation gives CASSPSAGVAKNIQYF.

V gene TRBV5-1 combines with J gene TRBJ2-5; D is unresolved. Trimming cost V 1 base and J 0 bases, with 10 bases left between them. The CDR3 is 15 residues long. Germline CDR1 reads SGHRS; CDR2 reads YFSETQ. CDR3 nucleotides: TGCGCCAGCAGCTTGAGTGTACGTGACCAAGAGACCCAGTACTTC. Translation: CASSLSVRDQETQYF. The whole variable domain, filled in from reference TRBV5-1 and TRBJ2-5, reads KAGVTQTPRYLIKTRGQQVTLSCSPISGHRSVSWYQQTPGQGLQFLFEYFSETQRNKGNFPGRFSGRQFSNSRSEMNVSTLELGDSALYLCASSLSVRDQETQYFGPGTRLLVL.

V usage is TRBV12-3 or TRBV12-4 and J usage is TRBJ2-7, with 10 bases lining up with TRBD2. This CDR3 contains 16 residues. After removal of 0 bases from V and 6 bases from J, the junction contained 8 bases not matched to a gene. CDR3 region: CASSLAPSGGRFEQYF. The DNA of the CDR3 is TGTGCCAGCAGTTTAGCCCCTAGCGGGGGCCGATTCGAGCAGTACTTC.

The chain uses TRBV5-1 and TRBJ2-7; 12 bases align to TRBD1. V shed 3 bases and J 6 bases; nucleotides not matched to a gene: 4. The CDR3 consists of 14 residues. Germline V CDR1 and CDR2: SGHRS, YFSETQ. CDR3 residues: CASSSRDRGREQYF. Here the CDR3 DNA reads TGCGCCAGCAGCTCCCGGGACAGGGGGCGCGAGCAGTACTTC.

The V call is TRBV14, the J call TRBJ1-1; possibly TRBD1 for D (6 bases). The CDR3 is 15 amino acids. Deletions cut 1 base from V and 0 bases from J, with 9 bases between. Germline loops: CDR1 SGHDN, CDR2 FVKESK. CDR3 sequence reads: CASSQGGAMNTEAFF. CDR3 DNA: TGTGCCAGCAGCCAAGGGGGGGCTATGAACACTGAAGCTTTCTTT.

The V call is TRBV20-1, the J call TRBJ2-7; D is unresolved. V lost 5 bases to trimming and J lost 2 bases, with 10 bases between them. The length of the CDR3 is 12 residues. Looked up from germline, CDR1 is DFQATT and CDR2 is SNEGSKA (reference sequence). Here the CDR3 reads CSAGVNTYEQYF. The CDR3 bases are TGCAGTGCTGGAGTAAATACCTACGAGCAGTACTTC.

V gene TRBV4-3 combines with J gene TRBJ1-2; the D is unclear. The length of the CDR3 is 15 residues. V was shortened by 0 bases and J by 5 bases, with 13 bases between the two germline ends. Germline CDR1 and CDR2: LGHNA and YSLEER. The CDR3 sequence: CASSQDPVGYYGYTF. The CDR3 bases are TGCGCCAGCAGCCAAGATCCCGTGGGGTATTATGGCTACACCTTC.

This rearrangement joins TRBV15 to TRBJ1-1; the D gene is possibly TRBD1 (5 bases). Germline values: CDR1 LNHNV, CDR2 YYDKDF (reference sequence). V lost 5 bases, J lost 4 bases, and 14 bases lay in between. There are 14 residues in the CDR3. CDR3 residues: CATSPSRGVTEAFF. CDR3 bases: TGTGCCACCAGCCCCTCGCGGGGGGTCACTGAAGCTTTCTTT.

V is TRBV6-1 and J is TRBJ2-7; 12 positions agree with TRBD2. The CDR3 length is 15 residues. Germline V gene sequence: CDR1 MNHNS, CDR2 SASEGT. The ends lost 2 bases at V and 7 bases at J; junction bases unmatched: 6. This CDR3 is CASSERLAGAWEQYF. CDR3 coding DNA: TGTGCCAGCAGTGAACGACTAGCGGGGGCCTGGGAGCAGTACTTC.

The genes are TRBV3-1 and TRBJ2-1; 9 bases align to TRBD1. The CDR3 sequence is 16 residues long. CDR1 and CDR2 (germline): LGHDT, YNNKEL (reference sequence). After removal of 2 bases from V and 13 bases from J, the junction contained 15 bases not matched to a gene. The CDR3 region is CASSQLWTGDPGEQFF. The DNA for the CDR3 is TGTGCCAGCAGCCAACTATGGACAGGGGACCCTGGGGAACAGTTCTTC.

The chain links TRBV10-3 to TRBJ2-7; D remains unclear. V was pared by 7 bases and J by 0 bases, with 7 bases between. Germline V gene data show CDR1 as ENHRY and CDR2 as SYGVKD. CDR3 length: 12 amino acids. CDR3 nucleotide sequence: TGTGCCATCAAATCCAGCTCCTACGAGCAGTACTTC. Amino acids: CAIKSSSYEQYF.

The chain uses TRBV20-1 and TRBJ2-7; TRBD2 matches 8 bases. The germline CDR1 and CDR2 sequences are DFQATT and SNEGSKA (reference sequence). CDR3 length: 15 amino acids. V shed 5 bases, J shed 0 bases, and the junction held 9 bases outside the gene matches. CDR3 nucleotides: TGCAGTGCTGGCACCGGGGGGGCGAGCTCCTACGAGCAGTACTTC. Translation gives CSAGTGGASSYEQYF.

This chain uses TRBV2 with TRBJ2-7; the D gene is possibly TRBD2 (7 bases). In germline, CDR1 is SNHLY, CDR2 FYNNEI. CDR3 length equals 14 residues. V was clipped by 4 bases and J by 2 bases, with 12 bases between them. The CDR3 reads CASSALGGPYEQYF. CDR3 nucleotide sequence: TGTGCCAGCAGTGCCCTCGGGGGGCCCTACGAGCAGTACTTC.